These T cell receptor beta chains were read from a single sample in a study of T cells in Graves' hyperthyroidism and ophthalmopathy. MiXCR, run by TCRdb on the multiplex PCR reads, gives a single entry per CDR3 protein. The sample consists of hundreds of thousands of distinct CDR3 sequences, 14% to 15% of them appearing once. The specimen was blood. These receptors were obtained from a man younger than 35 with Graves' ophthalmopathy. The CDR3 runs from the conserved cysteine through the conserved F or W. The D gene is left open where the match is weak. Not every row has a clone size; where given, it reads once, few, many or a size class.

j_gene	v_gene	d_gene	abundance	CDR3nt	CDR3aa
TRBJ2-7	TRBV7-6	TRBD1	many	TGTGCCAGCAGCTTAGAGGTGGGACAGGGCTACGAGCAGTACTTC	CASSLEVGQGYEQYF
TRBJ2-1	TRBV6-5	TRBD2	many	TGTGCCAGCAGTTACCTAGCGGGGGGGCTCGGAAATGAGCAGTTCTTC	CASSYLAGGLGNEQFF
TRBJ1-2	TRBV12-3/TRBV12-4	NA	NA	TGTGCCAGCAGTTTAGAGGCTCGGGGGGGGGGATATGGCTACACCTTC	CASSLEARGGGYGYTF
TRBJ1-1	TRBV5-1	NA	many	TGCGCCAGCAGCTTGGAGGGGCAGGCCACTGAAGCTTTCTTT	CASSLEGQATEAFF
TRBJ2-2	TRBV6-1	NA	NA	TGTGCCGCCCGATTAGTCCTTCGACTCACCGGGGAGCTGTTTTTT	CAARLVLRLTGELFF
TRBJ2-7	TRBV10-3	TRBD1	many	TGTGCCATAGGGGACAGGTTGTACGAGCAGTACTTC	CAIGDRLYEQYF
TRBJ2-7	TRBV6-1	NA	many	TGTGCCAGCAAAAACAGGAGCCAGCGGTACGAGCAGTACTTC	CASKNRSQRYEQYF
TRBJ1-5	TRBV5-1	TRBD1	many	TGCGCCAGCAGCATTCTACAGGGGCAGCCCCAGCATTTT	CASSILQGQPQHF
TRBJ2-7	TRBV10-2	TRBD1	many	TGCGCCAGCATGGGACAGGGGTTCGACGAGCAGTACTTC	CASMGQGFDEQYF
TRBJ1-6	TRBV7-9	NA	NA	TGTGCCATCCCGGGCAGGGGAGGAAATTCACCCCTCCACTTT	CAIPGRGGNSPLHF
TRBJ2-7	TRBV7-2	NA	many	TGTGCCAGCAGCTTACAGCTAGCATACGAGCAGTACTTC	CASSLQLAYEQYF
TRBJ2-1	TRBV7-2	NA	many	TGTGCCAGCAGCTTAGTAGGTTTGGATAGGAATGAGCAGTTCTTC	CASSLVGLDRNEQFF
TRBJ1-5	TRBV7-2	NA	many	TGTGCCAGCAGCTTAGCACCAGGGTCGGGTCAGCCCCAGCATTTT	CASSLAPGSGQPQHF
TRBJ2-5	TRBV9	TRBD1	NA	TGTGCCAGCAGCAGAACCGGGACAGGGGGCCGAGACCAAGAGACCCAGTGCTTC	CASSRTGTGGRDQETQCF
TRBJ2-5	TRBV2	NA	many	TGTGCCAGCAGTGCCCCACAGGGGCGGGGGATCCAAGAGACCCAGTACTTC	CASSAPQGRGIQETQYF
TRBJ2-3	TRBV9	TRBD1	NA	TGTGCCAGCAGCGAACAGGGGGCTACTATCACAGATACGCAGTATTTT	CASSEQGATITDTQYF
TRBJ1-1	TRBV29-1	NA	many	TGCAGCGTGACTGTGGGTTCGAACACTGAAGCTTTCTTT	CSVTVGSNTEAFF
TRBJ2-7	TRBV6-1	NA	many	TGTGCCAGCAGGGACGCCATAGCGGAAGGGGGTCAGGGCGAGCAGTACTTC	CASRDAIAEGGQGEQYF
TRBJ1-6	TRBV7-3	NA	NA	TGTGCCAGCAGTCGAACCAGGGGTGGAAATTCACCCCTCCACTTT	CASSRTRGGNSPLHF
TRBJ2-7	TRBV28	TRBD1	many	TGTGCCAGCAGTTCCCCCGGGACAGGGACCTACGAGCAGTACTTC	CASSSPGTGTYEQYF
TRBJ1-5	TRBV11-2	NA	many	TGTGCCAGCAGCTTAGATAGGGAGGGATTTGGCCAGCCCCAGCATTTT	CASSLDREGFGQPQHF
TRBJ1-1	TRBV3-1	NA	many	TGTGCCAGCAGCCTCAGGGGTTACGACACTGAAGCTTTCTTT	CASSLRGYDTEAFF
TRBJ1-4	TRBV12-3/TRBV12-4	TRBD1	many	TGTGCCAGCAGTCCGCCGGCAACAGGGGGCGTAGGTGAAAAACTGTTTTTT	CASSPPATGGVGEKLFF
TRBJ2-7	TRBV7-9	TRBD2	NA	TGTGCCAGCAGCGGGACTAGCGGGGGGAGGTACGAGCAGTACTTC	CASSGTSGGRYEQYF
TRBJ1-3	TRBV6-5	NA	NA	TGTGCCAGCAGTTACCGGACAGAAGGAAACACCATATATTTT	CASSYRTEGNTIYF
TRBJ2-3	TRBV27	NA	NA	TGTGCCAGCAGAGTTTCTTTCAGCACAGATACGCAGTATTTT	CASRVSFSTDTQYF
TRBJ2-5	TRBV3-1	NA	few	TGTGCCAGCAGCCAGGTCTTGGGAGAGACCCAGTACTTC	CASSQVLGETQYF
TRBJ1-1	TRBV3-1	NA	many	TGTGCCAGCGGCCAGGGCAGGGGGAACACTGAAGCTTTCTTT	CASGQGRGNTEAFF